The subject of this entry is one T cell receptor (beta chain). The same CDR3 can be traced to other DNA sequences in this sample. The data were taken from a study of blood T cell repertoires in COVID-19. Adults between about 18 and 95 years of age took part from more than 20 US areas. Assignment of participants to cohorts was predicated upon participant-reported clinical history. Libraries were prepared by immunoSEQ multiplex PCR; TCRdb keeps only in-frame clonotypes and omits some of them. The sample consists of around 280,000 clones, around nine tenths of them appearing once. The CDR3 contains 13 residues. Germline loops: CDR1 SGHTA, CDR2 FQGNSA. Trimming cost V 1 base and J 5 bases, with 8 bases left between them.

The receptor was derived from a woman between 40 and 50 years old who had recovered from COVID-19. V usage is TRBV7-2 and J usage is TRBJ2-5; possible D gene TRBD1, 5 bases. The sequenced material came from PBMCs or T cells enriched from blood (not recorded which). The CDR3 nucleotides read TGTGCCAGCAGCTTAGGGGGCAGGGAGACCCAGTACTTC. Translation: CASSLGGRETQYF.